The 5 T cell receptor beta chains listed next were all sequenced from one sample in a study of cytomegalovirus exposure and HLA in healthy donors. The primer mix had 60 Vbeta and 13 Jbeta primers. Using immunoSEQ multiplex PCR, the repertoire was profiled, and TCRdb retains in-frame clones only, with some absent. Seen here are 150,000 to 200,000 clones, roughly 80% observed once, and the top ten hold about 1.7%. The sequencing sample was made of PBMCs. The receptors originated from a woman younger than 30 in good health and CMV-seronegative.

V is TRBV11-3 and J is TRBJ1-2; D is unclear. The CDR3 has 15 residues. The V end was cut by 0 bases, the J end by 8 bases, with 16 bases between. The germline V gene encodes CDR1 SGHNT and CDR2 YENEEA. CDR3 protein: CASSLDKEALNGYTF. CDR3 coding DNA: TGTGCCAGCAGCTTAGATAAAGAGGCACTTAACGGCTACACCTTC.

The gene calls are TRBV4-2 and TRBJ1-3; D is unclear. Trimming removed 0 bases from V and 0 bases from J, with 6 bases in between. CDR1 is LGHNA, CDR2 YNFKEQ, per germline. This CDR3 comprises 15 residues. The CDR3 loop reads CASSQDTVSGNTIYF. CDR3 coding DNA: TGTGCCAGCAGCCAAGATACGGTCTCTGGAAACACCATATATTTT.

The gene calls are TRBV7-9 and TRBJ2-5; TRBD2 might be the D (5 bases). The CDR3 extends over 15 amino acids. CDR1 and CDR2 from the germline V gene are SEHNR and FQNEAQ (reference sequence). Trimming pared 0 bases from V and 2 bases from J, leaving 10 bases between. CDR3 in DNA: TGTGCCAGCAGCTTAGCCCAGAGAGGGCAAGAGACCCAGTACTTC. Translated: CASSLAQRGQETQYF.

The chain links TRBV7-6 to TRBJ1-1; TRBD1 agrees at 10 bases. J gave up 2 bases and V 5 bases, and 11 bases lay outside the gene matches. Germline values: CDR1 SGHVS, CDR2 FNYEAQ. The CDR3 runs to 17 residues. CDR3 coding DNA: TGTGCCAGCAGCCGACCGTCAGGGACAGGGGACAACACTGAAGCTTTCTTT. It translates to CASSRPSGTGDNTEAFF.

The J gene is TRBJ2-5, the V gene TRBV5-1; a possible D gene is TRBD2 (5 bases). Trimming took 4 bases from V and 1 from J, leaving 17 bases between them. CDR1 is SGHRS and CDR2 is YFSETQ in the germline V gene. CDR3 length: 16 amino acids. The CDR3 spells CASSNRVAQTQETQYF. CDR3 sequence (DNA): TGCGCCAGCAGCAATCGGGTAGCGCAAACCCAAGAGACCCAGTACTTC. Full variable domain (remainder filled in from reference TRBV5-1 and TRBJ2-5): KAGVTQTPRYLIKTRGQQVTLSCSPISGHRSVSWYQQTPGQGLQFLFEYFSETQRNKGNFPGRFSGRQFSNSRSEMNVSTLELGDSALYLCASSNRVAQTQETQYFGPGTRLLVL.